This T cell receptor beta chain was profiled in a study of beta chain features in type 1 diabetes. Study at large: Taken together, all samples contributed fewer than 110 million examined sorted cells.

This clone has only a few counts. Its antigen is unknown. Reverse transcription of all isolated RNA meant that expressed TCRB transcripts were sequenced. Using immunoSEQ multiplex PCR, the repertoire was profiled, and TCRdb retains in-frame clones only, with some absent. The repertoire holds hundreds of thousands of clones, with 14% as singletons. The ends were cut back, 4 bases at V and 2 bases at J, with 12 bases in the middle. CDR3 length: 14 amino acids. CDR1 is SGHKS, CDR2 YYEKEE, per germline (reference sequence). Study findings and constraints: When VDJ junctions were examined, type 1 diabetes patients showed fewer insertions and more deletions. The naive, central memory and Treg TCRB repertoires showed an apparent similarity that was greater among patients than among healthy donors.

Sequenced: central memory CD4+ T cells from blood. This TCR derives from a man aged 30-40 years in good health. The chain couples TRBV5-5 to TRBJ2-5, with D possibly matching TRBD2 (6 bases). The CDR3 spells CASSTGLIQETQYF. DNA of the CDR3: TGTGCCAGCAGCACGGGACTTATACAAGAGACCCAGTACTTC.